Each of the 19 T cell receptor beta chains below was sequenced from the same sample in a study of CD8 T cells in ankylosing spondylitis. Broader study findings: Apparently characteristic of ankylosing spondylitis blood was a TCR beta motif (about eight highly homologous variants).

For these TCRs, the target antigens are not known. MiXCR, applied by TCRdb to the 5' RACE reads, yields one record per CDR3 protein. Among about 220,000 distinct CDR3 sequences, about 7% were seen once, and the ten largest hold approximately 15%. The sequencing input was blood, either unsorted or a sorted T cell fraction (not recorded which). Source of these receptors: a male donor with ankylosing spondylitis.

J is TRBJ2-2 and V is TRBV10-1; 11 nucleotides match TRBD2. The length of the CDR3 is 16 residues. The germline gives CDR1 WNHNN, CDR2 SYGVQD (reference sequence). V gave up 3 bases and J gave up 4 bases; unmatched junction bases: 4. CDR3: CASSDIGTSGTGELFF. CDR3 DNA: TGCGCCAGCAGTGATATCGGGACTAGCGGCACCGGGGAGCTGTTTTTT.

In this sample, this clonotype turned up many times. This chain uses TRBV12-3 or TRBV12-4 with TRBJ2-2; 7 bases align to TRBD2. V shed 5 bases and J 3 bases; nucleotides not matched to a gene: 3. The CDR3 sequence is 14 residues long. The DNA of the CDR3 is TGTGCCAGCAGTCCGGGACTATACACCGGGGAGCTGTTTTTT. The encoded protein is CASSPGLYTGELFF.

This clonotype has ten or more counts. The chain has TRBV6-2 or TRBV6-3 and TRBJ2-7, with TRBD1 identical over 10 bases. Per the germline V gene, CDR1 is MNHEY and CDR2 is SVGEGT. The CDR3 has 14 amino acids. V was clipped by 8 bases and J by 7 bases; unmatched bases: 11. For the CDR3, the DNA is TGTGCCAGCGGCCGGGACAGGGGCTTCTCAGAGCAGTACTTC. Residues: CASGRDRGFSEQYF.

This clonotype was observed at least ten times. Written as DNA, the CDR3 is TGTGCCAGCAGCTTCCTAGCGGGGGGCACAGATACGCAGTATTTT. This sequence encodes CASSFLAGGTDTQYF. The chain recombines TRBV7-9 with TRBJ2-3; 10 bases agree with TRBD2. V lost 3 bases to trimming and J lost 1 base; unmatched junction nucleotides: 1. This CDR3 has 15 amino acids. Looked up from germline, CDR1 is SEHNR and CDR2 is FQNEAQ (reference sequence).

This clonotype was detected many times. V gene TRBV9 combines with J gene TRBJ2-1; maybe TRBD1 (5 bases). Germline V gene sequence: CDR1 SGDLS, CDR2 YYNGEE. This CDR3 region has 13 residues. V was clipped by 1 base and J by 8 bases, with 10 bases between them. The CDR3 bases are TGTGCCAGCAGCGTACAGGGTGGCGATGAGCAGTTCTTC. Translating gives CASSVQGGDEQFF.

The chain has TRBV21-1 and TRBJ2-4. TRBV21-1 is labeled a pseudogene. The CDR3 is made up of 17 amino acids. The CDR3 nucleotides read TGTGCCAGCAGCACGCACAAGTCTCCTTGGGCCAAAAACATTCAGTACTTC. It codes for CASSTHKSPWAKNIQYF.

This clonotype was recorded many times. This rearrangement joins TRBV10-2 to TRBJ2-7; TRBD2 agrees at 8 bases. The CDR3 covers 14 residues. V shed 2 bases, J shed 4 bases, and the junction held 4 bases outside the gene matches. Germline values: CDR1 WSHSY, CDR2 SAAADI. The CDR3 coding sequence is TGCGCCAGCAGTGAGAAGGGACTAGTTTACGAGCAGTACTTC. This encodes CASSEKGLVYEQYF.

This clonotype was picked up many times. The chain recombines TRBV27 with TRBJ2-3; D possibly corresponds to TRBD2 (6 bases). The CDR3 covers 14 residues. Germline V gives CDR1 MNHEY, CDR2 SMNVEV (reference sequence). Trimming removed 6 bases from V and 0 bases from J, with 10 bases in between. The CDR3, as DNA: TGTGCCAGCAGCGGGGGTGCTAGCACAGATACGCAGTATTTT. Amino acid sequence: CASSGGASTDTQYF.

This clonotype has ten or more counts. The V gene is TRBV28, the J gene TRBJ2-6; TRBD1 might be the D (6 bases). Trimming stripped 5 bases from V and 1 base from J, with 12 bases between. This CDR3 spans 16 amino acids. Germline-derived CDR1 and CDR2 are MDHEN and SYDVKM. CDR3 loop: CASSPGHLSGANVLTF. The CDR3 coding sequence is TGTGCCAGCAGTCCGGGACACTTATCTGGGGCCAACGTCCTGACTTTC.

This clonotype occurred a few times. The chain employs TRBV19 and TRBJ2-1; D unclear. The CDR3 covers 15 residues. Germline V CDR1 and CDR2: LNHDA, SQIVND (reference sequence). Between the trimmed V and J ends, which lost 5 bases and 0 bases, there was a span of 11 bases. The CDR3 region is CASSEQLSSYNEQFF. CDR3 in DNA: TGTGCCAGTAGTGAACAGCTGAGCTCCTACAATGAGCAGTTCTTC.

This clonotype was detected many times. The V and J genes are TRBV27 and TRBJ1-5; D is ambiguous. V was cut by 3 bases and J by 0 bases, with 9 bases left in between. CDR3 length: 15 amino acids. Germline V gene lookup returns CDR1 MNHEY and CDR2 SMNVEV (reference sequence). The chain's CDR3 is CASSFFFSSNQPQHF. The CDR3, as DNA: TGTGCCAGCAGTTTCTTCTTTTCTAGCAATCAGCCCCAGCATTTT.

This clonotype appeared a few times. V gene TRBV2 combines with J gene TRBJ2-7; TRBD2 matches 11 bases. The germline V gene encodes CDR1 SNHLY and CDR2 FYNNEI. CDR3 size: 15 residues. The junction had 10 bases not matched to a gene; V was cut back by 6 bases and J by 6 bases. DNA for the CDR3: TGTGCCAGCAGGGAGGGACTAGCGGCTAAACGCGAGCAGTACTTC. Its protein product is CASREGLAAKREQYF.

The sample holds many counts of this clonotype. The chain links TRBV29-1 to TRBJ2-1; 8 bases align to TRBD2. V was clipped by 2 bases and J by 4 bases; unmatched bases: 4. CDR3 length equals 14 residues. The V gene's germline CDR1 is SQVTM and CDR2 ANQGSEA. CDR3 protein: CSVETPSGYNEQFF. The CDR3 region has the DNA TGCAGCGTTGAAACCCCTAGCGGGTACAATGAGCAGTTCTTC.

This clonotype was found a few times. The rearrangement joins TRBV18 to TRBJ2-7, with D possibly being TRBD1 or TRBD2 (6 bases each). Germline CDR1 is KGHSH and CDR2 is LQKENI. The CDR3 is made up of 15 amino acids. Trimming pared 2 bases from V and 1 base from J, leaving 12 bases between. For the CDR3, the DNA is TGTGCCAGCTCACCAACGGGGGCCAGTTCCTACGAGCAGTACTTC. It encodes CASSPTGASSYEQYF. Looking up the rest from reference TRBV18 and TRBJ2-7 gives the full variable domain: NAGVMQNPRHLVRRRGQEARLRCSPMKGHSHVYWYRQLPEEGLKFMVYLQKENIIDESGMPKERFSAEFPKEGPSILRIQQVVRGDSAAYFCASSPTGASSYEQYFGPGTRLTVT.

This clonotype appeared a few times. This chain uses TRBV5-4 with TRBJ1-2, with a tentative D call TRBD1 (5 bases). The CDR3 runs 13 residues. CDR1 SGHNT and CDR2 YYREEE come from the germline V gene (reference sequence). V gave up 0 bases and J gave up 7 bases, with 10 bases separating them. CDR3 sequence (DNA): TGTGCCAGCAGCTTGGCAGGGTACAGTGGCTACACCTTC. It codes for CASSLAGYSGYTF.

The CDR3 region is CASSHDLTYYEQYF. CDR3 sequence (DNA): TGTGCCAGCAGCCATGACCTGACGTACTACGAGCAGTACTTC. The chain uses TRBV5-6 and TRBJ2-7; unclear D gene. CDR1 is SGHDT, CDR2 YYEEEE, per germline. The CDR3 consists of 14 residues. Trimming cost V 4 bases and J 3 bases, with 14 bases left between them.

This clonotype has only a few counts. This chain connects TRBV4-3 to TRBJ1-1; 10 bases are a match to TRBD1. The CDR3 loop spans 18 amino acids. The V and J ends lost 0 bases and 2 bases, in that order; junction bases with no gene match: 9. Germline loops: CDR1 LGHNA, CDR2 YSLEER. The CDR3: CASSQDPGQGHPNTEAFF. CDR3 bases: TGCGCCAGCAGCCAAGATCCGGGACAGGGGCATCCCAACACTGAAGCTTTCTTT.

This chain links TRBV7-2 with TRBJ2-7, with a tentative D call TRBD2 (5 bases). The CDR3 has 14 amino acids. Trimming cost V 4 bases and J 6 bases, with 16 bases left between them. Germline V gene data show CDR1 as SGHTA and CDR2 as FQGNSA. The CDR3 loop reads CASSSWEPTGEQYF. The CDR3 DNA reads TGTGCCAGCAGCTCCTGGGAGCCGACGGGCGAGCAGTACTTC.

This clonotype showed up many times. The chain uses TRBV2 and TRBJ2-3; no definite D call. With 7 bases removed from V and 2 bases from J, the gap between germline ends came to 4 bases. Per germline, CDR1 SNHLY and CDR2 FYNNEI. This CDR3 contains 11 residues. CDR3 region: CASISTDTQYF. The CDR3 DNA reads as TGTGCCAGCATCTCCACAGATACGCAGTATTTT.